The rows below give T cell receptor beta chains drawn from one sample of a study of metastatic and nonmetastatic thyroid tumors. TCRdb reprocessed the PCR reads using MiXCR. The data hold approximately 86,000 clones, with approximately 12% observed a single time. The sample taken for sequencing was tumor tissue. The receptors shown here come from a female donor with papillary thyroid cancer or a benign thyroid nodule (not recorded which). Some clones in this sample may be carry-over from other donors' samples. The CDR3 runs from the conserved cysteine through the conserved F or W. The order of the fields is J gene, V gene, clone size, D gene, CDR3 protein, CDR3 DNA. A D gene is named only where the DNA matches it firmly. Only some rows state a clone size, as once, few, many or a class for expanded clones.

J gene: TRBJ2-7; V gene: TRBV11-3; clone size: once; D gene: -; CDR3 protein: CASSLDHRCVEQYF; CDR3 DNA: TGTGCCAGCAGCTTAGATCATCGGTGCGTAGAGCAGTACTTC
J gene: TRBJ1-5; V gene: TRBV20-1; clone size: many; D gene: -; CDR3 protein: CSAGGGRGGNQPQHF; CDR3 DNA: TGCAGTGCTGGGGGCGGGAGGGGTGGTAATCAGCCCCAGCATTTT
J gene: TRBJ1-1; V gene: TRBV5-1; clone size: -; D gene: TRBD1; CDR3 protein: CASSPGQRMNTEAFF; CDR3 DNA: TGCGCCAGCTCCCCGGGACAGCGTATGAACACTGAAGCTTTCTTT
J gene: TRBJ2-2; V gene: TRBV19; clone size: many; D gene: -; CDR3 protein: CASRIAGELFF; CDR3 DNA: TGTGCCAGTAGAATAGCTGGGGAGCTGTTTTTT
J gene: TRBJ2-1; V gene: TRBV3-1; clone size: few; D gene: -; CDR3 protein: CASSQDLVASEQFF; CDR3 DNA: TGTGCCAGCAGCCAAGATCTCGTAGCATCTGAGCAGTTCTTC
J gene: TRBJ2-1; V gene: TRBV27; clone size: many; D gene: TRBD2; CDR3 protein: CASTSTGTSDYNEQFF; CDR3 DNA: TGTGCCAGCACCTCCACCGGGACTAGCGATTACAATGAGCAGTTCTTC
J gene: TRBJ1-2; V gene: TRBV9; clone size: many; D gene: -; CDR3 protein: CASSVSVDNGYTF; CDR3 DNA: TGTGCCAGCAGCGTAAGTGTAGACAATGGCTACACCTTC
J gene: TRBJ2-5; V gene: TRBV9; clone size: many; D gene: -; CDR3 protein: CASSVGNVQGETQYF; CDR3 DNA: TGTGCCAGCAGCGTAGGAAACGTTCAGGGAGAGACCCAGTACTTC
J gene: TRBJ2-5; V gene: TRBV5-1; clone size: -; D gene: TRBD1; CDR3 protein: CASSLVFGQGIPSQTQYF; CDR3 DNA: TGCGCCAGCAGCTTGGTTTTCGGACAGGGGATACCATCGCAGACCCAGTACTTC
J gene: TRBJ2-2; V gene: TRBV10-2; clone size: many; D gene: -; CDR3 protein: CASRLGGGASGELFF; CDR3 DNA: TGCGCCAGCAGACTGGGAGGGGGCGCAAGCGGGGAGCTGTTTTTT
J gene: TRBJ2-2; V gene: TRBV6-1; clone size: many; D gene: -; CDR3 protein: CASRRQNTGELFF; CDR3 DNA: TGTGCCAGCAGGAGACAGAACACCGGGGAGCTGTTTTTT
J gene: TRBJ2-5; V gene: TRBV5-1; clone size: many; D gene: -; CDR3 protein: CASSKISGSQETQYF; CDR3 DNA: TGCGCCAGCAGCAAAATTTCCGGGAGCCAAGAGACCCAGTACTTC
J gene: TRBJ1-2; V gene: TRBV20-1; clone size: -; D gene: TRBD1; CDR3 protein: CSAHPPQGANYGYTF; CDR3 DNA: TGCAGTGCTCATCCCCCACAGGGGGCGAACTATGGCTACACCTTC
J gene: TRBJ2-7; V gene: TRBV5-1; clone size: few; D gene: TRBD1; CDR3 protein: CASSRGQLYEQYF; CDR3 DNA: TGCGCCAGCAGCAGGGGACAGCTCTACGAGCAGTACTTC
J gene: TRBJ2-5; V gene: TRBV28; clone size: few; D gene: -; CDR3 protein: CASSLGLGGGGETQYF; CDR3 DNA: TGTGCTAGCAGCCTCGGACTAGGGGGAGGAGGGGAGACCCAGTACTTC
J gene: TRBJ2-3; V gene: TRBV15; clone size: medium-sized; D gene: -; CDR3 protein: CATSRVRQGTDTQYF; CDR3 DNA: TGTGCCACCAGCAGAGTTCGGCAGGGCACAGATACGCAGTATTTT
J gene: TRBJ2-7; V gene: TRBV5-1; clone size: -; D gene: -; CDR3 protein: CASQGENAYEQYF; CDR3 DNA: TGCGCCAGCCAGGGAGAAAACGCCTACGAGCAGTACTTC
J gene: TRBJ2-7; V gene: TRBV12-3/TRBV12-4; clone size: -; D gene: TRBD2; CDR3 protein: CASSFPGGQPVF; CDR3 DNA: TGTGCCAGCAGTTTTCCGGGGGGGCAGCCGGTCTTC
J gene: TRBJ2-5; V gene: TRBV7-8; clone size: many; D gene: -; CDR3 protein: CASSLREEETQYF; CDR3 DNA: TGTGCCAGCAGCTTAAGAGAAGAAGAGACCCAGTACTTC
J gene: TRBJ2-7; V gene: TRBV5-1; clone size: -; D gene: -; CDR3 protein: CASSLGTAGYEQYF; CDR3 DNA: TGCGCCAGCAGCCTGGGAACAGCGGGCTACGAGCAGTACTTC
J gene: TRBJ1-5; V gene: TRBV12-3/TRBV12-4; clone size: many; D gene: -; CDR3 protein: CASSLQGGVNQPQHF; CDR3 DNA: TGTGCCAGCAGTTTACAAGGGGGTGTCAATCAGCCCCAGCATTTT
J gene: TRBJ2-1; V gene: TRBV27; clone size: few; D gene: TRBD2; CDR3 protein: CASTLAVSLFF; CDR3 DNA: TGTGCCAGCACACTAGCGGTATCTTTGTTCTTC
J gene: TRBJ2-7; V gene: TRBV28; clone size: many; D gene: TRBD1; CDR3 protein: CASSLPQGYEQYF; CDR3 DNA: TGTGCCAGCAGTTTGCCACAGGGGTACGAGCAGTACTTC
J gene: TRBJ1-5; V gene: TRBV28; clone size: -; D gene: -; CDR3 protein: CASTTLQRAGNQPQHF; CDR3 DNA: TGTGCCAGCACTACCCTCCAAAGGGCAGGCAATCAGCCCCAGCATTTT
J gene: TRBJ2-5; V gene: TRBV28; clone size: many; D gene: -; CDR3 protein: CASRRPPGQETQYF; CDR3 DNA: TGTGCCAGCAGGCGGCCCCCAGGCCAAGAGACCCAGTACTTC
J gene: TRBJ2-3; V gene: TRBV7-9; clone size: many; D gene: -; CDR3 protein: CASSLRQDTQYF; CDR3 DNA: TGTGCCAGCAGCTTAAGACAAGATACGCAGTATTTT
J gene: TRBJ2-1; V gene: TRBV2; clone size: many; D gene: -; CDR3 protein: CASSEEQEQFF; CDR3 DNA: TGTGCCAGCAGTGAAGAACAGGAACAGTTCTTC
J gene: TRBJ1-1; V gene: TRBV2; clone size: -; D gene: -; CDR3 protein: CASSDRYSNTEAFF; CDR3 DNA: TGTGCCAGCAGTGACCGTTACAGCAACACTGAAGCTTTCTTT
J gene: TRBJ1-1; V gene: TRBV6-1; clone size: many; D gene: -; CDR3 protein: CASTTTGLGTEAFF; CDR3 DNA: TGTGCCAGCACCACTACAGGCCTGGGCACTGAAGCTTTCTTT
J gene: TRBJ1-5; V gene: TRBV27; clone size: many; D gene: TRBD1; CDR3 protein: CASSPGGTGTQPQHF; CDR3 DNA: TGTGCCAGCAGTCCAGGAGGGACAGGGACTCAGCCCCAGCATTTT
J gene: TRBJ1-1; V gene: TRBV3-1; clone size: many; D gene: -; CDR3 protein: CASSHSLNTEAFF; CDR3 DNA: TGTGCCAGCAGCCATAGCCTCAACACTGAAGCTTTCTTT
J gene: TRBJ1-1; V gene: TRBV10-3; clone size: many; D gene: TRBD1; CDR3 protein: CAISAGQDTEAFF; CDR3 DNA: TGTGCCATCAGCGCGGGACAGGACACTGAAGCTTTCTTT
J gene: TRBJ2-7; V gene: TRBV4-1; clone size: many; D gene: -; CDR3 protein: CASSQETGGWEQYF; CDR3 DNA: TGCGCCAGCAGCCAAGAAACGGGTGGGTGGGAGCAGTACTTC
J gene: TRBJ2-7; V gene: TRBV7-3; clone size: few; D gene: -; CDR3 protein: CASSSVGGREKQYF; CDR3 DNA: TGTGCCAGCAGCTCCGTGGGGGGGCGAGAAAAGCAGTACTTC
J gene: TRBJ2-7; V gene: TRBV7-9; clone size: many; D gene: TRBD1; CDR3 protein: CASSPGQGGYEQYF; CDR3 DNA: TGTGCCAGCAGCCCCGGACAGGGTGGGTACGAGCAGTACTTC
J gene: TRBJ2-3; V gene: TRBV6-5; clone size: many; D gene: -; CDR3 protein: CASSYQGGTQYF; CDR3 DNA: TGTGCCAGCAGTTATCAGGGTGGTACGCAGTATTTT
J gene: TRBJ2-7; V gene: TRBV6-1; clone size: few; D gene: -; CDR3 protein: CASPKGGCMSYEQYF; CDR3 DNA: TGTGCCAGCCCAAAGGGTGGGTGCATGTCCTACGAGCAGTACTTC
J gene: TRBJ2-3; V gene: TRBV27; clone size: many; D gene: -; CDR3 protein: CASTGVGGDTQYF; CDR3 DNA: TGTGCCAGCACGGGGGTCGGTGGAGATACGCAGTATTTT
J gene: TRBJ1-4; V gene: TRBV20-1; clone size: many; D gene: -; CDR3 protein: CAQRNNEKLFF; CDR3 DNA: TGCGCCCAGCGAAATAATGAAAAACTGTTTTTT
J gene: TRBJ1-3; V gene: TRBV20-1; clone size: many; D gene: -; CDR3 protein: CSAREGAGNTIYF; CDR3 DNA: TGCAGTGCTAGGGAGGGAGCTGGGAACACCATATATTTT
J gene: TRBJ2-3; V gene: TRBV24-1; clone size: -; D gene: -; CDR3 protein: CATSYLLVGADTQYF; CDR3 DNA: TGTGCCACCAGTTATTTACTAGTGGGCGCAGATACGCAGTATTTT
J gene: TRBJ1-1; V gene: TRBV6-1; clone size: few; D gene: -; CDR3 protein: CASRGRHPNTEAFF; CDR3 DNA: TGTGCCAGCAGGGGGCGACACCCGAACACTGAAGCTTTCTTT
J gene: TRBJ2-4; V gene: TRBV20-1; clone size: few; D gene: -; CDR3 protein: CTPKDIQYF; CDR3 DNA: TGCACCCCCAAGGACATTCAGTACTTC
J gene: TRBJ2-1; V gene: TRBV20-1; clone size: many; D gene: -; CDR3 protein: CSASTHPYNEQFF; CDR3 DNA: TGCAGTGCTAGCACTCACCCCTACAATGAGCAGTTCTTC
J gene: TRBJ1-2; V gene: TRBV20-1; clone size: many; D gene: TRBD1; CDR3 protein: CSAQTGANYGYTF; CDR3 DNA: TGCAGTGCTCAGACAGGGGCTAACTATGGCTACACCTTC
J gene: TRBJ2-5; V gene: TRBV6-1; clone size: many; D gene: -; CDR3 protein: CASSDIRGWETQYF; CDR3 DNA: TGTGCCAGCAGTGACATCAGGGGCTGGGAGACCCAGTACTTC
J gene: TRBJ1-2; V gene: TRBV5-5; clone size: many; D gene: TRBD1; CDR3 protein: CASSTDSGGYGYTF; CDR3 DNA: TGTGCCAGCAGCACCGATTCAGGGGGGTATGGCTACACCTTC
J gene: TRBJ1-6; V gene: TRBV27; clone size: many; D gene: TRBD1; CDR3 protein: CASSLFYPGQDPGAPLHF; CDR3 DNA: TGTGCCAGCAGTTTATTTTACCCGGGACAGGATCCCGGGGCACCCCTCCACTTT
J gene: TRBJ2-5; V gene: TRBV5-1; clone size: many; D gene: -; CDR3 protein: CASSLQGKETQYF; CDR3 DNA: TGCGCCAGCAGCTTGCAGGGGAAAGAGACCCAGTACTTC
J gene: TRBJ2-2; V gene: TRBV28; clone size: many; D gene: TRBD2; CDR3 protein: CATVLAVTGELFF; CDR3 DNA: TGTGCCACCGTACTAGCGGTCACCGGGGAGCTGTTTTTT
J gene: TRBJ2-7; V gene: TRBV11-2; clone size: -; D gene: TRBD2; CDR3 protein: CASSYLTSPYNEQYF; CDR3 DNA: TGTGCCAGCAGCTACCTGACTAGCCCCTACAATGAGCAGTACTTC
J gene: TRBJ1-2; V gene: TRBV5-8; clone size: many; D gene: TRBD1; CDR3 protein: CASSPGTGEILEGYTF; CDR3 DNA: TGTGCCAGCAGCCCCGGGACAGGGGAGATTTTGGAGGGCTACACCTTC
J gene: TRBJ2-7; V gene: TRBV7-3; clone size: many; D gene: -; CDR3 protein: CASSLKTGGQYF; CDR3 DNA: TGTGCCAGCAGCTTAAAAACTGGCGGGCAGTACTTC